Sequencing of this T cell receptor beta chain was carried out in a study of blood T cell repertoires in COVID-19. Trimming took 6 bases from V and 7 from J, leaving 15 bases between them. The length of the CDR3 is 13 residues. Libraries were prepared by immunoSEQ multiplex PCR; TCRdb keeps only in-frame clonotypes and omits some of them. The sample yields fewer than 250,000 clones, 84% seen once. The sequence was obtained from a woman aged 70-85 years with active or convalescent COVID-19. Sequenced material: peripheral blood. The V call is TRBV12-3 or TRBV12-4, the J call TRBJ1-2, with TRBD1 as a possible D gene (5 bases). CDR3 amino acids: CASSPLMGGGYTF. As DNA, the CDR3 is TGTGCCAGCAGCCCGCTTATGGGGGGTGGCTACACCTTC.